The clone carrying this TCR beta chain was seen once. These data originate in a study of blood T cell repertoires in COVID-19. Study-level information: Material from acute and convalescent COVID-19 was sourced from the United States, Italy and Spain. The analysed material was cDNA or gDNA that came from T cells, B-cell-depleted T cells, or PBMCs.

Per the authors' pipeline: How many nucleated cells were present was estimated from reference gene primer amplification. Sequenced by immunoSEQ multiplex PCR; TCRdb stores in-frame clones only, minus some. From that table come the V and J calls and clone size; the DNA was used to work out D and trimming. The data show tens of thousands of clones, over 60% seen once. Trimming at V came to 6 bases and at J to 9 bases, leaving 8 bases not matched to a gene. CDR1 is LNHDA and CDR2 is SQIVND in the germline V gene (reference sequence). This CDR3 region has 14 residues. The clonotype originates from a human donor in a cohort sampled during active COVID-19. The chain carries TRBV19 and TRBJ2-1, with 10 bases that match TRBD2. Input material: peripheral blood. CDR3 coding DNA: TGTGCCAGTAGGACCGGGACTAGCGTCGGTGAGCAGTTCTTC. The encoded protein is CASRTGTSVGEQFF.